This TCR beta chain was observed in a study of blood T cells in healthy people across ages. The CDR3 has 14 residues. Germline CDR1 and CDR2: DFQATT and SNEGSKA (reference sequence). In regard to this clonotype: Its cognate antigen is unknown.

Next came a second PCR, run for about 6 to 11 cycles, which used a sample-barcoded 5' primer along with a J-beta primer mix. TCRdb reanalysed the 5' RACE reads using MiXCR and keeps one entry per CDR3 protein. The repertoire includes about 1.4 million distinct CDR3 sequences, around 55% of them detected once, and about 6.3% sits in the top ten. Study-level results: Older individuals had lower TCR beta diversity per million T cells (the decline was roughly linear).

The receptor was isolated from a man younger than 35 in good health. The sequenced material came from blood. The chain has TRBV20-1 and TRBJ2-5; D assignment may be TRBD1 or TRBD2 (6 bases each). The closer fit of TRBJ2-7 to the DNA end suggests the J call may be wrong. CDR3 sequence: CSAVHRGLEYEQYF. In DNA form, the CDR3 reads TGCAGTGCCGTCCATCGGGGGCTCGAATACGAGCAGTACTTC.